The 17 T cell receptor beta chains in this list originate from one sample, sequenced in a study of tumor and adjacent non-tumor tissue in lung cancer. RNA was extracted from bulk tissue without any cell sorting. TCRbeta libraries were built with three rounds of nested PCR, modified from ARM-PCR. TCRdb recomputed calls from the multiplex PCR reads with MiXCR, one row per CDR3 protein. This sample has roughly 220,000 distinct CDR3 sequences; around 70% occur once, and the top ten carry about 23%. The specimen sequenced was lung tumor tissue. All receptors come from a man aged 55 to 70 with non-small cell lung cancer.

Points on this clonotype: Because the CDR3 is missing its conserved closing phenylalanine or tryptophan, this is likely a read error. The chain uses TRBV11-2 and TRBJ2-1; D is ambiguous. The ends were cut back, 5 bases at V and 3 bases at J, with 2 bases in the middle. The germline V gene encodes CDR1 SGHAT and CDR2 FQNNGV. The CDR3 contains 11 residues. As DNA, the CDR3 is TGTGCCAGCAGCGACTACAATGAGCAGTTCTCC. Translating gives CASSDYNEQFS.

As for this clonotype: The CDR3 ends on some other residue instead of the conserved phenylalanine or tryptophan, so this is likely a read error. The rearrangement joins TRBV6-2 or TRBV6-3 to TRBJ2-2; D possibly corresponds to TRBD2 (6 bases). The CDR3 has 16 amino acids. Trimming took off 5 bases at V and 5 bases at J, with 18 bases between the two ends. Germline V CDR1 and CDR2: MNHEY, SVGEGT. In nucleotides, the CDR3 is TGTGCCAGCAGTCCTTCCCGGGAGAGACGAACCGGGGAGCTGTTTTCT. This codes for CASSPSRERRTGELFS.

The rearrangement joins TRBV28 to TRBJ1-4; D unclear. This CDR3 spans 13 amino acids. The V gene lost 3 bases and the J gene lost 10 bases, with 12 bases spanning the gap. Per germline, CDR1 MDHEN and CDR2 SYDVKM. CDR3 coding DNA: TGTGCCAGCAGTTTGCCGAGTTTTGGAAAACTGTTTTTT. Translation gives CASSLPSFGKLFF. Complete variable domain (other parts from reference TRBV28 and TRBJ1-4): DVKVTQSSRYLVKRTGEKVFLECVQDMDHENMFWYRQDPGLGLRLIYFSYDVKMKEKGDIPEGYSVSREKKERFSLILESASTNQTSMYLCASSLPSFGKLFFGSGTQLSVL.

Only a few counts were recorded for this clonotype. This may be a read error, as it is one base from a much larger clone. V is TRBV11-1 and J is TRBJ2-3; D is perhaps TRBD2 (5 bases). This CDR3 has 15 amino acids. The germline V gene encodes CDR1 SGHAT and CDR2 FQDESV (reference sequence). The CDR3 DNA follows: TGTGTCAGCAGCGCTTGGGAGCGCAACACAGATACGCAGTATTTT. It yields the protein CVSSAWERNTDTQYF.

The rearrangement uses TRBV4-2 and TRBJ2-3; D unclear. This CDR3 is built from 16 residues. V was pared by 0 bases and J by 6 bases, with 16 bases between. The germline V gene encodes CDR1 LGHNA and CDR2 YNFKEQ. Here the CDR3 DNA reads TGTGCCAGCAGCCAAGATCAATGCCCAAGCGCCGATACGCAGTATTTT. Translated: CASSQDQCPSADTQYF.

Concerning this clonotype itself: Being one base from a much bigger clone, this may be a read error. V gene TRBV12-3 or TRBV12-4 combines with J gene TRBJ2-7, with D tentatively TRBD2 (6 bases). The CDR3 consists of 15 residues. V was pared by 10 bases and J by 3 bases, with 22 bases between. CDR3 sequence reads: CANTLGQLAHYEQYF. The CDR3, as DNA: TGTGCCAACACCCTAGGTCAACTAGCCCACTACGAGCAGTACTTC.

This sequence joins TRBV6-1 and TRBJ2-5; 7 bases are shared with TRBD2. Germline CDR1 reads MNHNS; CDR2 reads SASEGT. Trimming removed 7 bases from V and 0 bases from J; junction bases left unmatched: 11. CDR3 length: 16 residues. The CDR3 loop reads CASIGARGSYQETQYF. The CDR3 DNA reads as TGTGCCAGCATCGGCGCTCGCGGGAGCTACCAAGAGACCCAGTACTTC.

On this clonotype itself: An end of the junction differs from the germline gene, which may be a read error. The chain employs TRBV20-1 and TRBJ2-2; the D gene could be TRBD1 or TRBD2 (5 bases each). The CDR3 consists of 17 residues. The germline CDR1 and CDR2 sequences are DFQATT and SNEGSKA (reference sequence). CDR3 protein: CSARDQREAASTGDLFF. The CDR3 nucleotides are TGCAGTGCTAGAGACCAGCGTGAGGCCGCGAGCACCGGGGACCTGTTTTTT.

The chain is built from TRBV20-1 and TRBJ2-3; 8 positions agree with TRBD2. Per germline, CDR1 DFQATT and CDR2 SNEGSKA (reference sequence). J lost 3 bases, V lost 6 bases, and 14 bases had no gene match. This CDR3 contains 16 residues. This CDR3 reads CSANRLSGVKTDTQYF. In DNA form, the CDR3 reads TGCAGTGCAAATAGGCTTAGCGGGGTCAAAACAGATACGCAGTATTTT.

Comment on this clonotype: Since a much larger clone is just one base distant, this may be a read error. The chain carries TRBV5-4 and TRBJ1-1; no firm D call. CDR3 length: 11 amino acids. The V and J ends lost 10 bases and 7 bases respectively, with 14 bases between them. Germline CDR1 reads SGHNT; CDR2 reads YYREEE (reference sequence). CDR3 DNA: TGTGCCGGCTCTGATGTTGGTGAAGCTTTCTTT. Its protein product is CAGSDVGEAFF.

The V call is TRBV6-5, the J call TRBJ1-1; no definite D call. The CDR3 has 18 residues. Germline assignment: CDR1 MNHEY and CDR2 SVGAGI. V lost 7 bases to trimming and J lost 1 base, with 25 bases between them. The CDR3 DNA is TGTGCCAGCATTTTTTCACGCATTATCATGGTGGCGAACACTGAAGCTTTCTTT. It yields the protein CASIFSRIIMVANTEAFF.

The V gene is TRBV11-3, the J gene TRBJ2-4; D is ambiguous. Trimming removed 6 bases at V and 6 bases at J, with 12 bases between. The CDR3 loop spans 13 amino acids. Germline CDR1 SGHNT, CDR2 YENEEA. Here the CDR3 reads CASRDARTNIQYF. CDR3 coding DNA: TGTGCCAGCAGGGACGCGCGGACAAACATTCAGTACTTC.

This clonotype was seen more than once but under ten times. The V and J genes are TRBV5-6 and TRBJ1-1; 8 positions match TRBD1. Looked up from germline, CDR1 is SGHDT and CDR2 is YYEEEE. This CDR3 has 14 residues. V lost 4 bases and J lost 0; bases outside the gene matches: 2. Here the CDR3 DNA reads TGTGCCAGCAGCCCGGGACAGGTGAACACTGAAGCTTTCTTT. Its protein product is CASSPGQVNTEAFF.

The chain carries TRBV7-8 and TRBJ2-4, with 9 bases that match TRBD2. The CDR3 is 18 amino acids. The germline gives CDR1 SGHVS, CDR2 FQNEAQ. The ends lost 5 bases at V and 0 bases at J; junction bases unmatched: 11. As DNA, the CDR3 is TGTGCCAGCAGCCAGGCCGGGCTAGCGGGACTAGCCAAAAACATTCAGTACTTC. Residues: CASSQAGLAGLAKNIQYF.

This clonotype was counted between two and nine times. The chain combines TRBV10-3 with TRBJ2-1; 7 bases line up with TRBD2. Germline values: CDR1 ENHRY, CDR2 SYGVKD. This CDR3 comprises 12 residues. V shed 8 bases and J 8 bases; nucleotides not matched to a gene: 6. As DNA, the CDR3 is TGTGCCATCCTAAGGGAGGGTGATGAGCAGTTCTTC. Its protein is CAILREGDEQFF.

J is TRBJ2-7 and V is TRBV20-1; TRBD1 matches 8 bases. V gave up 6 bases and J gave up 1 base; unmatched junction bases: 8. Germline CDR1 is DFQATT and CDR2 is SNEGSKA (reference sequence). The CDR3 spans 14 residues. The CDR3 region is CSACTRQGSYEQYF. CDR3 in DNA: TGCAGTGCCTGTACGCGACAGGGGTCCTACGAGCAGTACTTC.

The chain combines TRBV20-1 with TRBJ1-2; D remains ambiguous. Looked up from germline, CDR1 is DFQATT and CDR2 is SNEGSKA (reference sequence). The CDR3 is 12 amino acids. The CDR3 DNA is TGCTGTGTTGGGCACACTAACTATGGCTACACCTTC. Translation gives CCVGHTNYGYTF.